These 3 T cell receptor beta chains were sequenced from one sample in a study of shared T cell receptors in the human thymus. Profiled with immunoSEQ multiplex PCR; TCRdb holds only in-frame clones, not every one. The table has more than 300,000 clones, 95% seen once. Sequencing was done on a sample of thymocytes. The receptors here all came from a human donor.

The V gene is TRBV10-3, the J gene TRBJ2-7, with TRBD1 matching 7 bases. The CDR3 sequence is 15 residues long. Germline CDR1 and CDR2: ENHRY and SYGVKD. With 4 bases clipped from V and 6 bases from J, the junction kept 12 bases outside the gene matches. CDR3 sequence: CAISGNRGLGVEQYF. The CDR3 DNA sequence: TGTGCCATCAGTGGTAACAGGGGTCTGGGTGTCGAGCAGTACTTC.

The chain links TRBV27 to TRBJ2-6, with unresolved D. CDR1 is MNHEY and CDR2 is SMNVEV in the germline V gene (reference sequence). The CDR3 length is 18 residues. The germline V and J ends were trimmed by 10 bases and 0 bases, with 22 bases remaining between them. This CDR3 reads CATTLKGSTPSGANVLTF. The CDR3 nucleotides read TGTGCCACCACCTTGAAGGGCAGCACCCCCTCTGGGGCCAACGTCCTGACTTTC.

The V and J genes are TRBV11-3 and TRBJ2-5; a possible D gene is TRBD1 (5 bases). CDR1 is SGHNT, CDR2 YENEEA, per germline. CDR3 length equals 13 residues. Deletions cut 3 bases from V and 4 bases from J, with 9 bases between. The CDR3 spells CASSFYRGETQYF. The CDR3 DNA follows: TGTGCCAGCAGCTTTTATAGGGGAGAGACCCAGTACTTC.